This T cell receptor (beta chain) was captured in a study of T cell changes during pregnancy in multiple sclerosis. CDR3 size: 13 residues. With 10 bases removed from V and 0 bases from J, the gap between germline ends came to 11 bases. From germline, CDR1 is MNHNY and CDR2 SVGAGI (reference sequence). The repertoire was sequenced with immunoSEQ multiplex PCR; TCRdb's copy has only in-frame clones and lacks some. Of approximately 28,000 clones in the sample, more than 70% were seen once. This material consisted of CD8+ T cells from peripheral blood mononuclear cells, taken after pregnancy. The chain uses TRBV6-6 and TRBJ2-3; a possible D gene is TRBD2 (7 bases). The receptor was derived from a female donor with multiple sclerosis, enrolled in a pregnancy study. CDR3 in amino acids: CATAGASTDTQYF. The CDR3 nucleotides are TGTGCCACCGCGGGGGCTAGCACAGATACGCAGTATTTT.